Below are 19 T cell receptor beta chains sequenced from a single sample in a study of T-cell reconstitution after alpha-beta-depleted transplantation in children. Library preparation (for TCRbeta) was performed with unique molecular identifiers. TCRdb reanalysed the PCR reads using MiXCR and keeps one entry per CDR3 protein. This table has roughly 240,000 distinct CDR3 sequences, just under 8.5% appearing once. This specimen was PBMCs, mostly from graft donor cells, taken 180 days after TCRalphabeta/CD19-depleted stem cell transplant. The receptor source for this set is a male patient between 10 and 17 years old who had a stem cell transplant for acute lymphoblastic leukemia, so the T cells may come from the graft donor.

This clonotype has a count of ten or more. The J gene is TRBJ2-4, the V gene TRBV5-1; D gene uncertain. Germline CDR1 SGHRS, CDR2 YFSETQ. The CDR3 extends over 18 amino acids. The V and J ends lost 1 base and 1 base respectively, with 18 bases between them. CDR3 nucleotides: TGCGCCAGCAGCTTGACACCCCCCGATAGGGTTGCCAAAAACATTCAGTACTTC. Translating gives CASSLTPPDRVAKNIQYF.

In this sample, this clonotype turned up many times. V usage is TRBV12-3 or TRBV12-4 and J usage is TRBJ2-7, with 8 bases identical to TRBD1. J was trimmed by 9 bases and V by 4 bases; bases with no gene match: 20. The CDR3 totals 17 residues. CDR3 sequence: CASSSSSLGGQGARQYF. The CDR3 DNA is TGTGCCAGCAGTTCTAGCTCCCTAGGGGGCCAGGGGGCTCGGCAGTACTTC.

As for this clonotype: This sequence may be a read error, since a much larger clone differs from it by one base. No conserved phenylalanine or tryptophan is present at the end of the CDR3, so a read error is the likely explanation. This rearrangement joins TRBV29-1 to TRBJ2-2, with D hard to call. The V gene's germline CDR1 is SQVTM and CDR2 ANQGSEA. The CDR3 sequence is 11 residues long. V lost 5 bases and J 3 bases, leaving 4 bases between the germline ends. CDR3 nucleotides: TGCAGCGTTCAGGACACCGGGGAGCTGTTTTGT. Translated, it gives CSVQDTGELFC.

This clonotype was counted many times. The genes are TRBV9 and TRBJ2-1; 9 bases line up with TRBD1. J lost 4 bases, V lost 3 bases, and 5 bases had no gene match. CDR1 and CDR2 from the germline V gene are SGDLS and YYNGEE. The CDR3 runs 15 residues. The CDR3, as DNA: TGTGCCAGCAGCGCCGGGACAGGGATATACAATGAGCAGTTCTTC. Amino acids: CASSAGTGIYNEQFF.

The chain joins TRBV27 to TRBJ2-7; 8 bases align to TRBD2. The trim removed 0 bases at V and 4 bases at J, leaving 2 bases unmatched. Germline V CDR1 and CDR2: MNHEY, SMNVEV (reference sequence). The CDR3 runs to 14 residues. The DNA of the CDR3 is TGTGCCAGCAGTTTATCTAGCGGGGTTTACGAGCAGTACTTC. It encodes CASSLSSGVYEQYF.

There are many counts of this clonotype. This chain connects TRBV7-2 to TRBJ2-3, with a possible D match to TRBD2 (7 bases). The CDR3 is 15 residues long. The V gene's germline CDR1 is SGHTA and CDR2 FQGNSA. V shed 1 base and J shed 5 bases, with 13 bases lying between them. The CDR3 is CASSLVRGAGDTQYF. For the CDR3, the DNA is TGTGCCAGCAGCTTAGTACGGGGGGCGGGAGATACGCAGTATTTT. The full variable domain, rest sourced from reference TRBV7-2 and TRBJ2-3, is GAGVSQSPSNKVTEKGKDVELRCDPISGHTALYWYRQSLGQGLEFLIYFQGNSAPDKSGLPSDRFSAERTGGSVSTLTIQRTQQEDSAVYLCASSLVRGAGDTQYFGPGTRLTVL.

This clonotype was seen more than once but under ten times. The CDR3 DNA reads as TGCAGTGCTAGAGTCGGACATGACGGCTACACCTTC. Encoded protein: CSARVGHDGYTF. The chain has TRBV20-1 and TRBJ1-2, with D perhaps TRBD1 (5 bases). The CDR3 runs 12 residues. V dropped 1 base and J dropped 8 bases, with 11 bases sitting between them. Germline CDR1 DFQATT, CDR2 SNEGSKA (reference sequence).

This clonotype was counted at least ten times. This chain connects TRBV28 to TRBJ2-6, with unresolved D. Trimming took 4 bases from V and 1 from J, leaving 20 bases between them. Germline V gene lookup returns CDR1 MDHEN and CDR2 SYDVKM. CDR3 length equals 19 residues. CDR3 DNA sequence: TGTGCCAGCAGTTCCCTCCCAGGATCTCGATTATCTGGGGCCAACGTCCTGACTTTC. This translates into CASSSLPGSRLSGANVLTF.

This clonotype was seen a few times. The chain carries TRBV28 and TRBJ2-7, with D possibly TRBD1 on 6 matching bases. The germline V gene has CDR1 MDHEN and CDR2 SYDVKM. The CDR3 runs to 12 residues. Trimming stripped 5 bases from V and 6 bases from J, with 11 bases between. The CDR3 coding sequence is TGTGCCAGCAGTACACAGGGCGGCGAGCAGTACTTC. It yields the protein CASSTQGGEQYF. The full variable domain, completed using reference TRBV28 and TRBJ2-7, is DVKVTQSSRYLVKRTGEKVFLECVQDMDHENMFWYRQDPGLGLRLIYFSYDVKMKEKGDIPEGYSVSREKKERFSLILESASTNQTSMYLCASSTQGGEQYFGPGTRLTVT.

This clonotype was seen ten or more times. The chain combines TRBV7-9 with TRBJ1-6; no clear D. Trimming took off 5 bases at V and 7 bases at J, with 15 bases between the two ends. Germline V gene data show CDR1 as SEHNR and CDR2 as FQNEAQ (reference sequence). The length of the CDR3 is 15 residues. The CDR3, as DNA: TGTGCCAGCAGCCCCTCGTCGGGGATGAATTCACCCCTCCACTTT. As protein: CASSPSSGMNSPLHF.

This clonotype occurred a few times. The rearrangement links TRBV20-1 to TRBJ2-4; 7 bases are a match to TRBD1. From germline, CDR1 is DFQATT and CDR2 SNEGSKA (reference sequence). CDR3 length: 17 residues. With V trimmed by 2 bases and J by 0 bases, 10 bases remained unmatched. The CDR3 loop is CSARLDRPEVAKNIQYF. In DNA form, the CDR3 reads TGCAGTGCTAGATTGGACAGGCCGGAGGTAGCCAAAAACATTCAGTACTTC.

This clonotype has a count of ten or more. The rearrangement uses TRBV5-1 and TRBJ2-2; TRBD1 might be the D (6 bases). Trimming pared 2 bases from V and 7 bases from J, leaving 15 bases between. The CDR3 is made up of 15 amino acids. CDR1 and CDR2 (germline): SGHRS, YFSETQ. The chain's CDR3 is CASSFTRTVGGELFF. In nucleotides, the CDR3 is TGCGCCAGCAGCTTTACCCGGACAGTCGGCGGGGAGCTGTTTTTT.

This clonotype has at least ten counts. The genes are TRBV6-1 and TRBJ2-7; 7 positions agree with TRBD2. There are 15 residues in the CDR3. The germline CDR1 and CDR2 sequences are MNHNS and SASEGT. J gave up 3 bases and V 2 bases, and 7 bases lay outside the gene matches. CDR3 in DNA: TGTGCCAGCAGTGAATGGGGGGGGGGAAACTACGAGCAGTACTTC. The encoded protein is CASSEWGGGNYEQYF.

The table lists this clonotype with many counts. This chain joins TRBV20-1 and TRBJ2-7; 8 positions agree with TRBD2. The CDR3 is 15 amino acids. The V gene end was trimmed by 0 bases and the J gene end by 9 bases; junction bases not matched to a gene: 13. Germline V CDR1 and CDR2: DFQATT, SNEGSKA (reference sequence). CDR3 bases: TGCAGTGCTAGAGATGGGGGCAGCGTGAGCGGGGGGCAGTACTTC. The encoded protein is CSARDGGSVSGGQYF.

This clonotype was observed many times. The chain recombines TRBV12-3 or TRBV12-4 with TRBJ2-3, with 13 bases that match TRBD2. J gave up 2 bases and V 4 bases, and 3 bases lay outside the gene matches. The CDR3 totals 16 residues. CDR3 DNA sequence: TGTGCCAGCAGTTCCGGACTAGCGGGGGTCACAGATACGCAGTATTTT. Its protein is CASSSGLAGVTDTQYF.

This chain uses TRBV7-3 with TRBJ2-7; 8 bases agree with TRBD1. The length of the CDR3 is 13 residues. With 3 bases clipped from V and 6 bases from J, the junction kept 4 bases outside the gene matches. Per germline, CDR1 SGHTA and CDR2 FQGTGA. The CDR3 spells CASSFDRGGEQYF. The CDR3 bases are TGTGCCAGCAGCTTCGACAGGGGAGGCGAGCAGTACTTC.

Many counts were recorded for this clonotype. The chain is built from TRBV27 and TRBJ2-4; D is undetermined. V gave up 5 bases and J gave up 0 bases, with 11 bases separating them. CDR1 MNHEY and CDR2 SMNVEV come from the germline V gene (reference sequence). The length of the CDR3 is 15 residues. This chain's CDR3 is CASSPQRLAKNIQYF. The CDR3, as DNA: TGTGCCAGCAGTCCGCAGCGATTAGCCAAAAACATTCAGTACTTC.

This clonotype was observed many times. This chain connects TRBV19 to TRBJ1-2, with 7 bases aligning to TRBD1. J gave up 5 bases and V 7 bases, and 7 bases lay outside the gene matches. CDR1 is LNHDA and CDR2 is SQIVND in the germline V gene (reference sequence). This CDR3 has 13 residues. The CDR3 sequence is CASNSDRDYGYTF. CDR3 sequence (DNA): TGTGCCAGTAATTCTGACAGGGATTATGGCTACACCTTC. Complete variable domain (other parts from reference TRBV19 and TRBJ1-2): DGGITQSPKYLFRKEGQNVTLSCEQNLNHDAMYWYRQDPGQGLRLIYYSQIVNDFQKGDIAEGYSVSREKKESFPLTVTSAQKNPTAFYLCASNSDRDYGYTFGSGTRLTVV.

This clonotype appeared many times. The chain has TRBV6-5 and TRBJ2-5; D unclear. The germline gives CDR1 MNHEY, CDR2 SVGAGI. The germline V and J ends were trimmed by 9 bases and 2 bases, with 10 bases remaining between them. This CDR3 is 12 amino acids long. The DNA of the CDR3 is TGTGCCAGTGGAGTGGAGCAAGAGACCCAGTACTTC. This sequence encodes CASGVEQETQYF.